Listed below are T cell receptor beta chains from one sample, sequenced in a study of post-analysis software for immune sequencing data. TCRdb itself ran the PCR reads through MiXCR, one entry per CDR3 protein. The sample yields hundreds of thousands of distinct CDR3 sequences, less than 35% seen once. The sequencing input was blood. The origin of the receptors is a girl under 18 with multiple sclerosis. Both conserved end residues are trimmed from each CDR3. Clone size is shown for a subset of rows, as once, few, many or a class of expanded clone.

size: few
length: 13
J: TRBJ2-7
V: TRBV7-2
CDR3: ASSLVVTVSYEQY

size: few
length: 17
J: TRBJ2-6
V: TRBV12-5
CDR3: ASGLVREDRLPGANVLT

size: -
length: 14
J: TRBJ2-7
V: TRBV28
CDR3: ASSLAGETRSYEQY

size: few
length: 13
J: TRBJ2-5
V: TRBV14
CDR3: ASSQDLRGVETQY

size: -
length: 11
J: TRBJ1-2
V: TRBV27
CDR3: ASRISGGGGYT

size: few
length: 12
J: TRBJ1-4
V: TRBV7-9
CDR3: ASSGGMANEKLF

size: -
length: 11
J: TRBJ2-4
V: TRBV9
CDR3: ASSVEVGGIQY

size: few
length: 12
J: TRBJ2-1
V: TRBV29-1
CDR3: SVGKGDYYNEQF

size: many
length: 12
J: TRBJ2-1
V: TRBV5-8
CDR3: ASSFLQGASEQF

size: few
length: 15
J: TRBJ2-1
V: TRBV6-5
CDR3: ASSYSDSYPSYNEQF

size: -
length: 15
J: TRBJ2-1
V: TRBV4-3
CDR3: ASSSSVGSFSYNEQF

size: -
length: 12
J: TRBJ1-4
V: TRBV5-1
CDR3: ASSWDRLEEKLF

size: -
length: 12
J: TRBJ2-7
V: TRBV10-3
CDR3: ASAGGENSGRQY

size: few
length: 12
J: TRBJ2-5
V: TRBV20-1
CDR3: SARDSSGGETQY

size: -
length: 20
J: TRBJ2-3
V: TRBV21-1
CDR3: ASTTAGTSGSRGEGSTDTQY

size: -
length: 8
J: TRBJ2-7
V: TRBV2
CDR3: ASRLYEQY

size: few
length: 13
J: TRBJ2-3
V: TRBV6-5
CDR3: ASSSGGRAKDTQY

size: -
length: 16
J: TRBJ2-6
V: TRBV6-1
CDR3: ASSGGTGAYSGANVLT

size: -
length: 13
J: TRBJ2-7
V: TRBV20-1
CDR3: SASESGLTNYEQY

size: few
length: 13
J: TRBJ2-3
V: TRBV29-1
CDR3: SVELTQIRPDTQY

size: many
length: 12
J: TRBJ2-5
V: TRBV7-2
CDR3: ASSLLAGSETQY

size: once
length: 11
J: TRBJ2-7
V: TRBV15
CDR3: ATRQWSSYEQY

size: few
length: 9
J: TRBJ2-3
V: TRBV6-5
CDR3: ASSWERTQY

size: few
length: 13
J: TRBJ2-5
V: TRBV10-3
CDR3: ATTAGLSEIRTQY

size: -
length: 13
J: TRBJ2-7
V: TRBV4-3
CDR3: ASSQDWQGGAEQY

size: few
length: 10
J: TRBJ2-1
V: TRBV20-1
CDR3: SARFRVHEQF

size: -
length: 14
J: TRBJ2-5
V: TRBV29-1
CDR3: SVAGLAGGRGETQY

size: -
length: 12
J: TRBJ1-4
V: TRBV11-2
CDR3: ASRPGQLNEKLF

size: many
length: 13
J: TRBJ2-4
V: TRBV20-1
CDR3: SAEGRTDLRDIQY

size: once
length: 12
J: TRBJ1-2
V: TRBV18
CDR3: ASSPQGAQVGYT

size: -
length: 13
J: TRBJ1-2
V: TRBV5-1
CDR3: ASSLAEHYRYGYT

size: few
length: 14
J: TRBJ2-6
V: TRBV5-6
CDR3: ASSPTASAGANVLT

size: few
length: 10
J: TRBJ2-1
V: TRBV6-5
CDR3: ASDPPLREQF

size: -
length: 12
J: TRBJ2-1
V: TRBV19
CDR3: ASSPADWINEQF

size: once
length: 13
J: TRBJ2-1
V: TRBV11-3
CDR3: ASSLDPGGFNEQF

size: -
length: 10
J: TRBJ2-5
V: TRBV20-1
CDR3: RARGTGMAQY

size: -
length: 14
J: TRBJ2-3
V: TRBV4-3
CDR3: ASSQHAGGWSRTQY

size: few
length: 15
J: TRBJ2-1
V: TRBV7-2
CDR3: ASSLGSERSSYNEQF

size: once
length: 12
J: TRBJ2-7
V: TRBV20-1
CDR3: SAREVGGAKEQY

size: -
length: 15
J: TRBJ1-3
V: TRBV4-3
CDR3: ASSQRSVSVSGNTIY

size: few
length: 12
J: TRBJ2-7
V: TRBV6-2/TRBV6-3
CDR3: ASSYPMDSYEQY

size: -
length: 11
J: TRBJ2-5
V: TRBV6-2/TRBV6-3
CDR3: ASSYRGIGSQY

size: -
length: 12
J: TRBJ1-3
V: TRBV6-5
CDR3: ASRRGDSGNTIY

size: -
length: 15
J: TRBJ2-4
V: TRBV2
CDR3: ASRGMDPTGAKNIQY

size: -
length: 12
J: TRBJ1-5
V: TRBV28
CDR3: ASSPPRINQPQH

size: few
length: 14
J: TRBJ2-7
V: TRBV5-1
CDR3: AGSPGLAGASYEQY

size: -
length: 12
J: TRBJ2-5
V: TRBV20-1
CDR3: SARGGGAEETQY

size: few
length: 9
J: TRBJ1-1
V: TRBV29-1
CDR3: SGQESTEAF

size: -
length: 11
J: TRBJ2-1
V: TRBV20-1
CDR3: SARRRIYNEQF

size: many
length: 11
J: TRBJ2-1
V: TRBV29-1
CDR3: SVEVTGGNEQF

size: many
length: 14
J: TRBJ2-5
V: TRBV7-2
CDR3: ASSPGLAGRQETQY

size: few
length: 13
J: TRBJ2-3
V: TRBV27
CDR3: ASSPPLGGSDTQY

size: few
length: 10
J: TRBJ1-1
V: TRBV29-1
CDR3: RVVSVNTEAF

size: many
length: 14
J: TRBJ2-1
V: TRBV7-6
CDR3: ASSSQTGDIYNEQF

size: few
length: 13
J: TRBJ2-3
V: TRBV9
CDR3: ASSGSSTKADTQY